This TCR beta chain was sequenced in a study of shared clonotypes between healthy human individuals. Study observations and caveats: Limited genetic and exposure-history diversity came from having few donors. Relative to their counterparts shared across all four donors, non-shared clonotypes exhibited diminished generation probabilities. Shared across several donors were roughly 4.7% of the naive CD4 clonotypes.

Terminally differentiated effector memory CD45RA+ cells were left out of the naive CD8 fraction, which was CD45RO-negative and positively selected for CCR7. A remark on this clone: No antigen is known for it.

Evenly divided among several immunoSEQ plates was the genomic DNA of each subset. Sequencing was performed with immunoSEQ multiplex PCR; in TCRdb, only in-frame clones are kept and a portion is missing. This sample has about 2 million clones, with 85% to 95% found just once. V lost 8 bases and J 5 bases, leaving 12 bases between the germline ends. The CDR3 has 12 residues. The V gene's germline CDR1 is MNHEY and CDR2 SVGAGI. V and J are TRBV6-5 and TRBJ1-1; unclear D gene. Sequenced: naive CD8+ T cells sorted from blood. The sequence derives from a man aged 18 to 30 in good health. CDR3 amino acids: CASSVGLTEAFF. CDR3 nucleotide sequence: TGTGCCAGCTCGGTGGGTCTAACTGAAGCTTTCTTT.